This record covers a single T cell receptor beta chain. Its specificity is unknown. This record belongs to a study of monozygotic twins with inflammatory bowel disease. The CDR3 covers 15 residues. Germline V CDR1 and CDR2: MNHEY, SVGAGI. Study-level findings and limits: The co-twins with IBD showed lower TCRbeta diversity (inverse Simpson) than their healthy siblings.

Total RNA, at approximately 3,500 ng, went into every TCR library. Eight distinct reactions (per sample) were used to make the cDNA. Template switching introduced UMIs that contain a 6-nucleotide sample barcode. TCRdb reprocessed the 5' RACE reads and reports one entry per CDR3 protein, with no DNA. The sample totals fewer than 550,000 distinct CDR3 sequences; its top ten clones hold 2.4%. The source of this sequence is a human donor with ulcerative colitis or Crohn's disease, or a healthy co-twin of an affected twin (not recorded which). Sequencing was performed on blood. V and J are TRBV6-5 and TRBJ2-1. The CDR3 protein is CASSYQAKGLNEQFF.